This is a list of T cell receptor beta chains from one sample in a study of shared clonotypes between healthy human individuals. Assay: immunoSEQ multiplex PCR; the TCRdb copy retains only in-frame clones and omits some. The table records about 590,000 clones, nearly 97% of them present only once. Material for sequencing was naive CD8+ T cells sorted from blood. Every receptor here comes from a woman under 40 in good health. Both conserved end residues are part of each CDR3. The D gene is left open where the match is weak. Size tells how often a clone was seen (once, few, many) or the class of an expanded clone, and some rows leave it out.

TRBJ2-2 | . | . | TRBV19 | CASLASNTGELFF | TGTGCCAGTCTAGCGTCGAACACCGGGGAGCTGTTTTTT
TRBJ2-1 | TRBD2 | . | TRBV5-4 | CASSVQTSGLQFF | TGTGCCAGCAGCGTCCAAACTAGCGGACTCCAGTTCTTC
TRBJ1-4 | TRBD1 | . | TRBV5-5 | CASSFTRGNEKLFF | TGTGCCAGCAGCTTTACCAGGGGGAATGAAAAACTGTTTTTT
TRBJ2-1 | . | . | TRBV4-1 | CASSLLTGDSYNEQFF | TGCGCCAGCAGCCTTCTCACAGGAGACTCCTACAATGAGCAGTTCTTC
TRBJ1-1 | . | once | TRBV30 | CAWSQGMRDTEAFF | TGTGCCTGGAGCCAGGGGATGAGGGACACTGAAGCTTTCTTT
TRBJ2-3 | TRBD2 | . | TRBV6-1 | CASSELAGVDTQYF | TGTGCCAGCAGTGAACTAGCGGGAGTGGATACGCAGTATTTT
TRBJ1-5 | . | . | TRBV5-6 | CASSLGEWPQHF | TGTGCCAGCAGCTTGGGAGAGTGGCCCCAGCATTTT
TRBJ2-7 | . | . | TRBV4-1 | CASSQETTGTIYEQYF | TGCGCCAGCAGCCAAGAGACGACTGGGACGATCTACGAGCAGTACTTC
TRBJ1-1 | . | . | TRBV6-5 | CASSWGNTEAFF | TGTGCCAGCAGTTGGGGGAACACTGAAGCTTTCTTT
TRBJ2-7 | . | . | TRBV28 | CASSFPGYEQYF | TGTGCCAGCAGTTTCCCCGGCTACGAGCAGTACTTC
TRBJ1-5 | . | . | TRBV6-5 | CASGSKGINQPQHF | TGTGCCAGCGGTAGCAAGGGCATCAATCAGCCCCAGCATTTT
TRBJ1-1 | . | . | TRBV15 | CATSRERLSNTEAFF | TGTGCCACCAGCAGAGAAAGGCTTTCGAACACTGAAGCTTTCTTT
TRBJ2-7 | TRBD1 | . | TRBV6-5 | CASSRDSNEQYF | TGTGCCAGCAGCCGGGACAGCAACGAGCAGTACTTC
TRBJ1-1 | . | . | TRBV27 | CASSIAEANTEAFF | TGTGCCAGCAGTATCGCAGAGGCGAACACTGAAGCTTTCTTT
TRBJ1-1 | . | few | TRBV9 | CASSVGRNTEAFF | TGTGCCAGCAGCGTTGGAAGGAACACTGAAGCTTTCTTT
TRBJ2-1 | . | . | TRBV11-2 | CASRRSSESQFF | TGTGCCAGCAGGCGTTCTAGTGAAAGTCAGTTCTTC
TRBJ1-1 | . | . | TRBV7-2 | CASSLVWGSTEAFF | TGTGCCAGCAGCTTAGTCTGGGGCTCGACTGAAGCTTTCTTT
TRBJ1-5 | . | once | TRBV2 | CASRPGGAGNQPQHF | TGTGCCAGCAGACCCGGGGGCGCCGGCAATCAGCCCCAGCATTTT
TRBJ2-5 | TRBD1 | . | TRBV11-2 | CASSRVGTGVGETQYF | TGTGCCAGCAGCCGAGTGGGGACAGGGGTGGGAGAGACCCAGTACTTC
TRBJ1-4 | TRBD1 | . | TRBV7-6 | CASSSGTGLGEKLFF | TGTGCCAGCAGCTCAGGGACAGGCCTTGGTGAAAAACTGTTTTTT
TRBJ1-4 | . | . | TRBV7-9 | CASSGRDEVSGKLFF | TGTGCCAGCAGCGGCAGGGATGAGGTTAGCGGAAAACTGTTTTTT
TRBJ2-7 | . | once | TRBV6-1 | CASKPGRTIYEQYF | TGTGCCAGCAAACCGGGCCGTACTATCTACGAGCAGTACTTC
TRBJ2-1 | . | . | TRBV27 | CASSLSSGVRIANEQFF | TGTGCCAGCAGTTTATCGTCGGGGGTGAGGATAGCCAATGAGCAGTTCTTC
TRBJ1-5 | . | . | TRBV28 | CACSGAGTGIMGYSNQPQHF | TGTGCCTGCAGTGGGGCAGGGACGGGGATTATGGGCTATAGCAATCAGCCCCAGCATTTT
TRBJ2-7 | . | once | TRBV6-1 | CASSDYWRQYF | TGTGCCAGCAGTGACTACTGGCGGCAGTACTTC
TRBJ2-1 | TRBD2 | . | TRBV7-3 | CASSPRPIGLAGVGEQFF | TGTGCCAGCAGCCCCCGCCCCATCGGACTAGCGGGAGTCGGTGAGCAGTTCTTC
TRBJ2-7 | . | . | TRBV19 | CASSMLASSGEQYF | TGTGCCAGTAGTATGCTGGCGTCCTCGGGCGAGCAATACTTC
TRBJ2-7 | TRBD2 | once | TRBV28 | CASSWEAGGGSYEQYF | TGTGCCAGCAGTTGGGAAGCGGGAGGAGGTTCCTACGAGCAGTACTTC